The 30 T cell receptor beta chains below come from one sample, sequenced in a study of PD-1 blockade in classical Hodgkin lymphoma. Every patient was affected by relapse after autologous stem cell transplantation, while exposure to brentuximab vedotin was not uniform. Sequencing was performed with immunoSEQ multiplex PCR; in TCRdb, only in-frame clones are kept and a portion is missing. The sample lists approximately 60,000 clones; about nine tenths were seen once. The material was peripheral blood mononuclear cells (PBMCs), obtained at baseline. These receptors came from a human donor with classical Hodgkin lymphoma.

V gene TRBV30 combines with J gene TRBJ2-7; D remains unclear. CDR3 length: 12 residues. The germline V gene has CDR1 GTSNPN and CDR2 SVGIG (reference sequence). Trimming removed 1 base at V and 3 bases at J, with 7 bases between. The CDR3 is CAWSEVGYEQYF. For the CDR3, the DNA is TGTGCCTGGAGTGAGGTCGGCTACGAGCAGTACTTC. Complete variable domain (other parts from reference TRBV30 and TRBJ2-7): SQTIHQWPATLVQPVGSPLSLECTVEGTSNPNLYWYRQAAGRGLQLLFYSVGIGQISSEVPQNLSASRPQDRQFILSSKKLLLSDSGFYLCAWSEVGYEQYFGPGTRLTVT.

The V and J genes are TRBV27 and TRBJ2-1; D not resolved. Per the germline V gene, CDR1 is MNHEY and CDR2 is SMNVEV (reference sequence). Trimming pared 6 bases from V and 5 bases from J, leaving 11 bases between. This CDR3 region has 13 residues. The CDR3 DNA reads as TGTGCCAGCAGCTTAAGTTTTAACAATGAGCAGTTCTTC. Encoded protein: CASSLSFNNEQFF.

This sequence joins TRBV5-1 and TRBJ2-7; D is perhaps TRBD1 or TRBD2 (5 bases each). Per germline, CDR1 SGHRS and CDR2 YFSETQ. This CDR3 has 12 residues. Trimming shortened V by 3 bases and J by 9 bases, and 13 bases separated the two germline ends. The CDR3 nucleotides read TGCGCCAGCAGCTCCGGGGCCGCCGGGCAGTACTTC. This gives the protein CASSSGAAGQYF. Supplemented by reference TRBV5-1 and TRBJ2-7, the full variable domain reads KAGVTQTPRYLIKTRGQQVTLSCSPISGHRSVSWYQQTPGQGLQFLFEYFSETQRNKGNFPGRFSGRQFSNSRSEMNVSTLELGDSALYLCASSSGAAGQYFGPGTRLTVT.

This chain joins TRBV4-2 and TRBJ2-3, with 15 bases lining up with TRBD2. Per the germline V gene, CDR1 is LGHNA and CDR2 is YNFKEQ. This CDR3 is 18 amino acids long. The ends lost 1 base at V and 4 bases at J; junction bases unmatched: 6. For the CDR3, the DNA is TGTGCCAGCAGCCAAGGGACTAGCGGGGGGGCCGGGGCAGATACGCAGTATTTT. It encodes CASSQGTSGGAGADTQYF.

This chain links TRBV4-3 with TRBJ2-1; possibly TRBD1 for D (7 bases). The CDR3 contains 15 residues. Germline CDR1 LGHNA, CDR2 YSLEER. Trimming pared 5 bases from V and 5 bases from J, leaving 16 bases between. For the CDR3, the DNA is TGCGCCAGCAGCGAGGACAGGTCGGGGGACAATGAGCAGTTCTTC. It yields the protein CASSEDRSGDNEQFF.

The gene calls are TRBV6-4 and TRBJ2-3; D gene ambiguous. Trimming pared 0 bases from V and 4 bases from J, leaving 11 bases between. CDR1 and CDR2 (germline): MRHNA, SNTAGT. The CDR3 runs 15 residues. Here the CDR3 DNA reads TGTGCCAGCAGTGACTCGGGGTCCTCGGCAGATACGCAGTATTTT. Protein: CASSDSGSSADTQYF.

This clone was counted a single time. The V gene is TRBV2, the J gene TRBJ1-2; D unresolved. The germline V and J ends were trimmed by 6 bases and 5 bases, with 13 bases remaining between them. The length of the CDR3 is 13 residues. Germline-derived CDR1 and CDR2 are SNHLY and FYNNEI. CDR3 sequence: CASSLDLGYGYTF. CDR3 coding DNA: TGTGCCAGCAGCCTAGATCTCGGGTATGGCTACACCTTC.

This clone was found once. CDR3 residues: CASRGWGVTTEAFF. CDR3 in DNA: TGTGCCAGCAGGGGATGGGGGGTAACGACTGAAGCTTTCTTT. The chain employs TRBV27 and TRBJ1-1; perhaps TRBD1 as D (5 bases). Germline lookup yields CDR1 MNHEY and CDR2 SMNVEV (reference sequence). Trimming left V 6 bases short and J 5 bases short, with 16 bases between. The CDR3 consists of 14 residues.

The CDR3 loop is CASSAGGPWADTQYF. The CDR3, as DNA: TGTGCCAGCAGTGCCGGGGGCCCTTGGGCAGATACGCAGTATTTT. V is TRBV6-4 and J is TRBJ2-3; D tentatively reads TRBD1 or TRBD2 (6 bases each). This CDR3 comprises 15 residues. Per germline, CDR1 MRHNA and CDR2 SNTAGT. Trimming cost V 4 bases and J 4 bases, with 15 bases left between them.

The rearrangement joins TRBV5-1 to TRBJ1-5; no reliable D call. Trimming pared 4 bases from V and 2 bases from J, leaving 16 bases between. Per germline, CDR1 SGHRS and CDR2 YFSETQ. The CDR3 runs to 16 residues. CDR3 loop: CASSQDPAGGNQPQHF. The CDR3 DNA follows: TGCGCCAGCAGCCAGGACCCGGCCGGGGGCAATCAGCCCCAGCATTTT.

The rearrangement uses TRBV5-4 and TRBJ2-7; TRBD1 might be the D (7 bases). Germline CDR1 is SGHNT and CDR2 is YYREEE (reference sequence). The CDR3 totals 15 residues. Trimming took off 4 bases at V and 4 bases at J, with 18 bases between the two ends. The chain's CDR3 is CASSPAGGRPYEQYF. CDR3 in DNA: TGTGCCAGCAGCCCCGCAGGGGGGCGGCCTTACGAGCAGTACTTC. The full variable domain, its missing parts supplied by reference TRBV5-4 and TRBJ2-7, is ETGVTQSPTHLIKTRGQQVTLRCSSQSGHNTVSWYQQALGQGPQFIFQYYREEENGRGNFPPRFSGLQFPNYSSELNVNALELDDSALYLCASSPAGGRPYEQYFGPGTRLTVT.

This rearrangement joins TRBV30 to TRBJ1-3; 10 bases match TRBD1. The CDR3 length is 14 residues. The ends lost 5 bases at V and 2 bases at J; junction bases unmatched: 3. Looked up from germline, CDR1 is GTSNPN and CDR2 is SVGIG (reference sequence). CDR3 region: CAWDGQGAGNTIYF. The CDR3 coding sequence is TGTGCCTGGGATGGACAGGGGGCTGGAAACACCATATATTTT.

The rearrangement uses TRBV27 and TRBJ2-1; the D is unclear. The length of the CDR3 is 11 residues. Germline-derived CDR1 and CDR2 are MNHEY and SMNVEV (reference sequence). The V and J ends lost 3 bases and 6 bases respectively, with 3 bases between them. CDR3 DNA sequence: TGTGCCAGCAGTTTTTCCAATGAGCAGTTCTTC. Translating it yields CASSFSNEQFF.

This chain connects TRBV11-2 to TRBJ1-2; possibly TRBD1 for D (5 bases). CDR1 and CDR2 from the germline V gene are SGHAT and FQNNGV. Between the trimmed V and J ends, which lost 6 bases and 4 bases, there was a span of 18 bases. This CDR3 has 15 residues. CDR3: CASRESYRRSYGYTF. DNA for the CDR3: TGTGCCAGCAGAGAGAGCTACAGGCGAAGCTATGGCTACACCTTC.

This chain links TRBV6-5 with TRBJ1-5; no firm D call. Germline loops: CDR1 MNHEY, CDR2 SVGAGI. The CDR3 sequence is 12 residues long. Between the trimmed V and J ends, which lost 4 bases and 8 bases, there was a span of 9 bases. CDR3 sequence: CASSSSLEPQHF. CDR3 DNA: TGTGCCAGCAGTTCGAGTTTGGAGCCCCAGCATTTT.

The CDR3 nucleotides read TGTGCCAGCAGTGGCAGGGGCCTTAACAATGAGCAGTTCTTC. This sequence encodes CASSGRGLNNEQFF. V is TRBV2 and J is TRBJ2-1, with D maybe TRBD1 (6 bases). V was pared by 4 bases and J by 5 bases, with 12 bases between. From germline, CDR1 is SNHLY and CDR2 FYNNEI. The CDR3 is 14 amino acids. Full variable domain (rest looked up from reference TRBV2 and TRBJ2-1): EPEVTQTPSHQVTQMGQEVILRCVPISNHLYFYWYRQILGQKVEFLVSFYNNEISEKSEIFDDQFSVERPDGSNFTLKIRSTKLEDSAMYFCASSGRGLNNEQFFGPGTRLTVL.

This rearrangement joins TRBV6-4 to TRBJ2-7; D perhaps matches TRBD2 (5 bases). CDR1 MRHNA and CDR2 SNTAGT come from the germline V gene. Trimming removed 7 bases at V and 5 bases at J, with 21 bases between. The CDR3 is 15 residues long. This chain's CDR3 is CASTLAPLTRDEQYF. CDR3 DNA: TGTGCCAGCACCCTGGCGCCCCTAACTAGGGACGAGCAGTACTTC.

This clone turned up a few times. J is TRBJ1-2 and V is TRBV4-1, with TRBD1 identical over 8 bases. Germline V lookup: CDR1 MGHRA, CDR2 YSYEKL. This CDR3 region has 15 residues. With 4 bases clipped from V and 2 bases from J, the junction kept 6 bases outside the gene matches. The CDR3 DNA sequence: TGCGCCAGCAGCCGCCGAGGGGACAGGAACTATGGCTACACCTTC. The encoded protein is CASSRRGDRNYGYTF.

V and J are TRBV6-1 and TRBJ1-4; 11 nucleotides agree with TRBD1. The CDR3 extends over 16 amino acids. CDR1 and CDR2 from the germline V gene are MNHNS and SASEGT. Trimming at V came to 4 bases and at J to 2 bases, leaving 3 bases not matched to a gene. The CDR3 here is CASSVRDRGTNEKLFF. In DNA form, the CDR3 reads TGTGCCAGCAGTGTCCGGGACAGGGGGACTAATGAAAAACTGTTTTTT.

This chain's CDR3 is CASTPEGSVNTEAFF. The CDR3 DNA follows: TGTGCCAGCACCCCGGAGGGCAGCGTGAACACTGAAGCTTTCTTT. The chain employs TRBV9 and TRBJ1-1; D gene ambiguous. This CDR3 contains 15 residues. Looked up from germline, CDR1 is SGDLS and CDR2 is YYNGEE. Trimming took 6 bases from V and 0 from J, leaving 15 bases between them.

The J gene is TRBJ2-1, the V gene TRBV27; 9 bases are a match to TRBD2. V lost 4 bases to trimming and J lost 8 bases; unmatched junction nucleotides: 15. This CDR3 has 17 amino acids. Looked up from germline, CDR1 is MNHEY and CDR2 is SMNVEV (reference sequence). DNA of the CDR3: TGTGCCAGCAGTTCCCCTAGCGGGGTCTCAGGCGGGTATGAGCAGTTCTTC. Amino acid sequence: CASSSPSGVSGGYEQFF.

The chain combines TRBV30 with TRBJ2-5, with 7 nucleotides matching TRBD2. Trimming removed 0 bases from V and 5 bases from J; junction bases left unmatched: 9. Looked up from germline, CDR1 is GTSNPN and CDR2 is SVGIG (reference sequence). This CDR3 is built from 15 residues. CDR3 protein: CAWSVLGGVDETQYF. CDR3 DNA sequence: TGTGCCTGGAGTGTACTTGGGGGGGTTGACGAGACCCAGTACTTC. The complete variable domain, with remaining parts taken from reference TRBV30 and TRBJ2-5, reads SQTIHQWPATLVQPVGSPLSLECTVEGTSNPNLYWYRQAAGRGLQLLFYSVGIGQISSEVPQNLSASRPQDRQFILSSKKLLLSDSGFYLCAWSVLGGVDETQYFGPGTRLLVL.

This chain connects TRBV28 to TRBJ2-7; TRBD2 matches at 11 bases. The germline CDR1 and CDR2 sequences are MDHEN and SYDVKM. V lost 5 bases, J lost 7 bases, and 7 bases stayed unmatched. CDR3 length equals 14 residues. Here the CDR3 DNA reads TGTGCCAGCAGTCGACTAGCGGGGCGCTTGGAGCAGTACTTC. The encoded protein is CASSRLAGRLEQYF. Using reference TRBV28 and TRBJ2-7 for the parts outside the CDR3, the full variable domain is DVKVTQSSRYLVKRTGEKVFLECVQDMDHENMFWYRQDPGLGLRLIYFSYDVKMKEKGDIPEGYSVSREKKERFSLILESASTNQTSMYLCASSRLAGRLEQYFGPGTRLTVT.

This rearrangement joins TRBV7-2 to TRBJ2-1; TRBD2 agrees at 7 bases. This CDR3 comprises 15 residues. Germline assignment: CDR1 SGHTA and CDR2 FQGNSA. V shed 10 bases and J 0 bases; nucleotides not matched to a gene: 9. CDR3 loop: CATTRGRSSYNEQFF. CDR3 sequence (DNA): TGTGCCACTACGCGCGGGAGAAGCTCCTACAATGAGCAGTTCTTC.

The gene calls are TRBV6-1 and TRBJ1-4; no definite D call. The ends were cut back, 7 bases at V and 0 bases at J, with 9 bases in the middle. Germline-derived CDR1 and CDR2 are MNHNS and SASEGT. The CDR3 sequence is 14 residues long. The CDR3 is CASKRGATNEKLFF. The CDR3 coding sequence is TGTGCCAGCAAGAGAGGAGCAACTAATGAAAAACTGTTTTTT.

The J gene is TRBJ1-5, the V gene TRBV10-2; TRBD1 matches 8 bases. The CDR3 sequence is 15 residues long. Trimming cost V 2 bases and J 6 bases; bases outside gene matches: 6. Germline CDR1 reads WSHSY; CDR2 reads SAAADI. The CDR3 region has the DNA TGCGCCAGCAGTGAGACGGACAGGGTGGGTCAGCCCCAGCATTTT. Translation gives CASSETDRVGQPQHF.

The chain recombines TRBV5-8 with TRBJ2-7, with 7 bases fitting TRBD1. Per germline, CDR1 SGHTS and CDR2 YDEGEE. The CDR3 totals 13 residues. With V trimmed by 3 bases and J by 3 bases, 3 bases remained unmatched. CDR3 residues: CASSWGQNYEQYF. For the CDR3, the DNA is TGTGCCAGCAGCTGGGGACAGAACTACGAGCAGTACTTC.

This clone was counted between two and nine times. The rearrangement links TRBV9 to TRBJ2-3; a weak D match, TRBD1 (6 bases). The V gene lost 4 bases and the J gene lost 4 bases, with 10 bases spanning the gap. Germline lookup yields CDR1 SGDLS and CDR2 YYNGEE. CDR3 length: 13 residues. In nucleotides, the CDR3 is TGTGCCAGCAGCACAGGGATCCCAGATACGCAGTATTTT. It is translated as CASSTGIPDTQYF.

J is TRBJ1-5 and V is TRBV7-2; D is uncertain. Germline V gene sequence: CDR1 SGHTA, CDR2 FQGNSA. The CDR3 loop spans 14 amino acids. Trimming cost V 2 bases and J 6 bases, with 11 bases left between them. CDR3: CASSLSQDRQPQHF. The CDR3 DNA follows: TGTGCCAGCAGCTTATCCCAGGATCGTCAGCCCCAGCATTTT.

The genes are TRBV12-5 and TRBJ1-1; unclear D gene. CDR1 and CDR2 from the germline V gene are LGHNT and FRNRAP. CDR3 length: 11 amino acids. The V and J ends lost 4 bases and 8 bases respectively, with 8 bases between them. The CDR3: CASGSLREAFF. The CDR3 DNA follows: TGTGCTAGTGGTTCCCTCCGAGAAGCTTTCTTT.